The rows below give T cell receptor beta chains drawn from one sample of a study of T cells in Graves' hyperthyroidism and ophthalmopathy. MiXCR was run by TCRdb on the multiplex PCR reads, yielding one entry per CDR3 protein. The profile shows fewer than 900,000 distinct CDR3 sequences, about 17% of them singletons. The sequencing input was blood. These receptors came from a man between 18 and 35 years old with Graves' hyperthyroidism. The CDR3 runs from the conserved cysteine through the conserved F or W. D genes are given only for firm matches. For some rows the clone size is stated as once, few or many, or as a class when expanded; others skip it.

J,D,size,V,CDR3,DNA
TRBJ1-1,TRBD1,few,TRBV28,CASSLRAGGAEAFF,TGTGCCAGCAGTTTACGGGCAGGGGGGGCTGAAGCTTTCTTT
TRBJ2-3,TRBD1,many,TRBV2,CASSADRGGGTDTQYF,TGTGCCAGCAGTGCCGACAGGGGAGGCGGCACAGATACGCAGTATTTT
TRBJ2-7,NA,NA,TRBV3-1,CASSQVGAGYSYEQYF,TGTGCCAGCAGCCAAGTAGGTGCGGGTTACTCCTACGAGCAGTACTTC
TRBJ2-2,NA,NA,TRBV10-3,CATQGNTGELFF,TGTGCCACCCAGGGGAACACCGGGGAGCTGTTTTTT
TRBJ2-7,TRBD2,NA,TRBV6-1,CASSEIAGGLDEQYF,TGTGCCAGCAGTGAAATAGCGGGAGGGCTCGACGAGCAGTACTTC
TRBJ2-7,TRBD2,many,TRBV20-1,CSALISGSSYEQYF,TGCAGTGCCCTAATAAGCGGGAGCTCCTACGAGCAGTACTTC
TRBJ1-5,NA,NA,TRBV27,CASSPAGESNQPQHF,TGTGCCAGCAGTCCTGCAGGGGAAAGCAATCAGCCCCAGCATTTT
TRBJ2-7,NA,few,TRBV6-1,CASSATEVPNYEQYF,TGTGCCAGCAGTGCTACTGAAGTACCCAACTACGAGCAGTACTTC
TRBJ2-7,NA,many,TRBV27,CASSSTTAGYEQYF,TGTGCCAGCAGTTCTACCACCGCAGGGTACGAGCAGTACTTC
TRBJ1-2,NA,NA,TRBV24-1,CATSDGQVWRGYTF,TGTGCCACCAGTGACGGTCAGGTGTGGCGTGGCTACACCTTC
TRBJ2-4,NA,NA,TRBV7-9,CASSDWNGPAKNIQYF,TGTGCCAGCAGCGATTGGAATGGGCCTGCCAAAAACATTCAGTACTTC